The TCR beta chain described here comes from a study of OX40 agonist ivuxolimab in advanced cancers. For the study at large: In this cohort, patients received ivuxolimab, an agonistic anti-OX40 (CD134) antibody.

Worth noting for this clone: Its specificity is unknown.

Libraries were prepared by immunoSEQ multiplex PCR; TCRdb keeps only in-frame clonotypes and omits some of them. Among about 10,000 clones listed, 60% to 70% were seen once. Whole-study findings and limits: In general, CD8+ T cells held more expanded clones than CD4+ did, on average.

The germline V gene has CDR1 SGHVS and CDR2 FNYEAQ. The CDR3 has 13 residues. V was clipped by 1 base and J by 8 bases, with 9 bases between them. The chain is built from TRBV7-6 and TRBJ2-1; D uncertain. Specimen: CD4+ or CD8+ T cells sorted from blood, collected in a trial of the OX40 agonist ivuxolimab. This TCR was recovered from an adult with an advanced solid tumor such as melanoma, head and neck, liver or kidney cancer. The CDR3 loop reads CASSLDQFHEQFF. CDR3 sequence (DNA): TGTGCCAGCAGCTTAGATCAGTTCCATGAGCAGTTCTTC.